This T cell receptor (beta chain) is drawn from a study of T-cell reconstitution after alpha-beta-depleted transplantation in children. V was pared by 5 bases and J by 4 bases, with 10 bases of the junction left unmatched. The CDR3 has 14 residues. The V gene's germline CDR1 is DFQATT and CDR2 SNEGSKA (reference sequence). Findings of the study overall: For some patients, TCRbeta diversity was high at day 60 because of recipient T cells and thymic progenitors that survived. About two months after transplant, alpha-beta T cells reportedly came from several hundred expanded graft clones. Among T cells one year after transplant, newly produced cells accounted for most counts and diversity.

As to this clonotype: Antigen specificity is unknown.

Researchers prepared the TCRbeta library using unique molecular identifiers, the study reports. In TCRdb, the PCR reads were re-called with MiXCR into one record per CDR3 protein. The sample shows 700,000 to 950,000 distinct CDR3 sequences, roughly 15% of them seen only once. The sample consisted of PBMCs, mostly from graft donor cells, taken 360 days after TCRalphabeta/CD19-depleted stem cell transplant. V and J are TRBV20-1 and TRBJ2-7; TRBD2 matches 8 bases. The TCR originated in a male patient between 10 and 17 years old who had a stem cell transplant for acute lymphoblastic leukemia, so the T cells may come from the graft donor. For the CDR3, the DNA is TGCAGTGCTGCACCGGGACTAGTAGAGTACGAGCAGTACTTC. Translating it yields CSAAPGLVEYEQYF.